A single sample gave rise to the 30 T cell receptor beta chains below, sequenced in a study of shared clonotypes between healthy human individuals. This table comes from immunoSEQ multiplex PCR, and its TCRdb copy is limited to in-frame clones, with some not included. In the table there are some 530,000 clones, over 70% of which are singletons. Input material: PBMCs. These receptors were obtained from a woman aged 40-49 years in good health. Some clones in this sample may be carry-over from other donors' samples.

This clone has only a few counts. CDR3: CASPGRQPQHF. CDR3 sequence (DNA): TGTGCCAGCCCCGGCCGGCAGCCCCAGCATTTT. V usage is TRBV13 and J usage is TRBJ1-5; D unclear. This CDR3 is 11 amino acids long. With 8 bases removed from V and 7 bases from J, the gap between germline ends came to 9 bases. CDR1 and CDR2 from the germline V gene are PRHDT and FYEKMQ (reference sequence).

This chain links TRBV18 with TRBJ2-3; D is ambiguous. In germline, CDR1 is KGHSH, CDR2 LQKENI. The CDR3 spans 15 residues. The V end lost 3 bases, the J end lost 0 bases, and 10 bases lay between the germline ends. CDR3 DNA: TGTGCCAGCTCACCGCGAGCGACTAGCACAGATACGCAGTATTTT. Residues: CASSPRATSTDTQYF.

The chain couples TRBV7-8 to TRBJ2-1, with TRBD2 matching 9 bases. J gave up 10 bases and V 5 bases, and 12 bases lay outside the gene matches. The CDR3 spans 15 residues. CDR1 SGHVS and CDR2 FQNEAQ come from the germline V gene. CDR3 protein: CASSPSAGGLGEQFF. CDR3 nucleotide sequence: TGTGCCAGCAGCCCCTCTGCGGGAGGGCTCGGGGAGCAGTTCTTC.

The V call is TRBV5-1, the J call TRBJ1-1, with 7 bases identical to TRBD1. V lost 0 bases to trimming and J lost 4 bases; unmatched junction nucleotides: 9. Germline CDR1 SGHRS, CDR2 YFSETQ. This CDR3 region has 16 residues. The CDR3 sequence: CASSLAPPTGSTEAFF. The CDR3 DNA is TGCGCCAGCAGCTTGGCTCCACCGACAGGGAGCACTGAAGCTTTCTTT.

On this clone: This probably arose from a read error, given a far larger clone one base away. This CDR3 reads CAGSAGGAYEQYF. The CDR3 DNA sequence: TGTGCCGGCAGTGCGGGAGGGGCCTACGAGCAGTACTTC. V is TRBV2 and J is TRBJ2-7, with 9 bases that match TRBD2. The CDR3 covers 13 residues. Germline CDR1 is SNHLY and CDR2 is FYNNEI.

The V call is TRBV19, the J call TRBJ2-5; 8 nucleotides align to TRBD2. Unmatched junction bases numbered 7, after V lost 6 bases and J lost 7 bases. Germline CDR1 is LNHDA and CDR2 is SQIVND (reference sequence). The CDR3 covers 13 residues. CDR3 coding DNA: TGTGCCAGTAGCCTGCGGGAGGAGGGGACCCAGTACTTC. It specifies CASSLREEGTQYF.

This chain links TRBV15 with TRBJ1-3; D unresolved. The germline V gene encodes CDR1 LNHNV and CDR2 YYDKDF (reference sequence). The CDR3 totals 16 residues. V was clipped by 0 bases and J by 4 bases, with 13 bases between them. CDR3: CATSRDRGPEGNTIYF. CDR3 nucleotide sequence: TGTGCCACCAGCAGAGATCGGGGTCCGGAGGGAAACACCATATATTTT.

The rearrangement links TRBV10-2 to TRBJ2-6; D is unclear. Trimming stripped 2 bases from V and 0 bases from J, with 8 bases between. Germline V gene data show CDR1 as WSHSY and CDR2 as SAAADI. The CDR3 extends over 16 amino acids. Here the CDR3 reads CASSEPGFSGANVLTF. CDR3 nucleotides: TGCGCCAGCAGTGAGCCTGGATTCTCTGGGGCCAACGTCCTGACTTTC.

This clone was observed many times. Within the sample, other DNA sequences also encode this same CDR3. In DNA, the CDR3 is TGTGCCAGCAGTTTATGGGGGACAGGGGGGACTAATGAAAAACTGTTTTTT. Translation: CASSLWGTGGTNEKLFF. This chain joins TRBV28 and TRBJ1-4; 11 bases map to TRBD1. Germline CDR1 reads MDHEN; CDR2 reads SYDVKM. The CDR3 extends over 17 amino acids. V shed 0 bases and J 2 bases; nucleotides not matched to a gene: 2.

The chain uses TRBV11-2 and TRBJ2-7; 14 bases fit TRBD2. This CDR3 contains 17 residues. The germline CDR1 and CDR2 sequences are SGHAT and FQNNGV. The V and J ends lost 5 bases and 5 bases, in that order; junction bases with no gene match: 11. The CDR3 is CASSARLAGGLRNEQYF. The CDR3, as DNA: TGTGCCAGCAGCGCCCGACTAGCGGGAGGGTTGAGGAACGAGCAGTACTTC.

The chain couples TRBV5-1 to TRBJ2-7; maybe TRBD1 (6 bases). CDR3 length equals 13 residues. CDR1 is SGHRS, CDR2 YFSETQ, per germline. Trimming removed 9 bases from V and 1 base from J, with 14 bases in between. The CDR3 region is CATTWGPSYEQYF. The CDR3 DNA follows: TGCGCCACCACGTGGGGGCCATCCTACGAGCAGTACTTC.

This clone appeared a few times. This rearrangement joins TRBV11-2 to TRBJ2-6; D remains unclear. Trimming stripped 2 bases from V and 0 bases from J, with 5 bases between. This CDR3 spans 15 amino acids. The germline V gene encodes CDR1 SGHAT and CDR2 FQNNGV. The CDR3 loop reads CASSLYISGANVLTF. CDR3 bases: TGTGCCAGCAGCTTATACATCTCTGGGGCCAACGTCCTGACTTTC.

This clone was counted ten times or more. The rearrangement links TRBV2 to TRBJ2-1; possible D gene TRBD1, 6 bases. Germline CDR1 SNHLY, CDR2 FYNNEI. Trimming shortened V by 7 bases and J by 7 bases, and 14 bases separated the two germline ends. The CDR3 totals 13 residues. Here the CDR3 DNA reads TGTGCCAGCACCCGACAGGCTACGAATGAGCAGTTCTTC. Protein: CASTRQATNEQFF.

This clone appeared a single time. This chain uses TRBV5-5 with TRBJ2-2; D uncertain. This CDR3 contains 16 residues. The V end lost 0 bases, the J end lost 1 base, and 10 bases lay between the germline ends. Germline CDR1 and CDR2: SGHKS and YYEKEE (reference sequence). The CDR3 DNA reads TGTGCCAGCAGCTTGGGGCAGGCGAAGAACACCGGGGAGCTGTTTTTT. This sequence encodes CASSLGQAKNTGELFF.

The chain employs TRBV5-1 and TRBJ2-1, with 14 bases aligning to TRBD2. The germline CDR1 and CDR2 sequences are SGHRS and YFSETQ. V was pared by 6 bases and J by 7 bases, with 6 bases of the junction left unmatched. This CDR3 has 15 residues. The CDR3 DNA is TGCGCCAGCACCCGACTAGCGGGAGGGCTTAATGAGCAGTTCTTC. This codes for CASTRLAGGLNEQFF.

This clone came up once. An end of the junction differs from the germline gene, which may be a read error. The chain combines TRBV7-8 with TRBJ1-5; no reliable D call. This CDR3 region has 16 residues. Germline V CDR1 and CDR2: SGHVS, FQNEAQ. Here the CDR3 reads CASSLGVAFVNQPQHF. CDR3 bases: TGTGCCAGCAGCTTAGGGGTCGCGTTTGTGAATCAACCCCAGCATTTT.

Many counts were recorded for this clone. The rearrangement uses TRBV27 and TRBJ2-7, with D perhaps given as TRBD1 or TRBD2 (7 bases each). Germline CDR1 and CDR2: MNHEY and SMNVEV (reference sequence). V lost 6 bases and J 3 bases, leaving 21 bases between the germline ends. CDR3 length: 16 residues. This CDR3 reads CASSLAAGGGGYEQYF. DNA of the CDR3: TGTGCCAGCAGCCTAGCCGCAGGGGGAGGGGGCTACGAGCAGTACTTC.

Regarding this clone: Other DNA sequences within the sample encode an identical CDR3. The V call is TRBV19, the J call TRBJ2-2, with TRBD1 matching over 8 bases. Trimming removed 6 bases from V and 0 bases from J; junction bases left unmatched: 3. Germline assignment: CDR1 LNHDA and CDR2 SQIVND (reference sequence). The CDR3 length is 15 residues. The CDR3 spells CASSRTGTNTGELFF. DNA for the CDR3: TGTGCCAGTAGCCGGACAGGGACGAACACCGGGGAGCTGTTTTTT.

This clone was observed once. CDR3 coding DNA: TGCGCCAGCAGCTTCTCGCGGGGCGAGCAGTACTTC. It encodes CASSFSRGEQYF. This chain connects TRBV5-1 to TRBJ2-5, with TRBD2 as a possible D gene (6 bases). TRBJ2-7 matches the DNA end more closely, so the J call is doubtful. The CDR3 is made up of 12 amino acids. Germline values: CDR1 SGHRS, CDR2 YFSETQ.

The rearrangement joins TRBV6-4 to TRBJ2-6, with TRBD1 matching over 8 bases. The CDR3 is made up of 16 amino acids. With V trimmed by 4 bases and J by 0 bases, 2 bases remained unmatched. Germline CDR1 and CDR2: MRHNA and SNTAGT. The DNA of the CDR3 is TGTGCCAGCAGTGGAGGGACAGGCTCTGGGGCCAACGTCCTGACTTTC. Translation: CASSGGTGSGANVLTF.

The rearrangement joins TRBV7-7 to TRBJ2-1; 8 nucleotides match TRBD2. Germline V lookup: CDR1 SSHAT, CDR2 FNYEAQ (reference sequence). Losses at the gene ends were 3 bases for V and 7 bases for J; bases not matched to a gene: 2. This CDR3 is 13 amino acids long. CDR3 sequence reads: CASSLSGSNEQFF. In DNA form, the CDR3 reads TGTGCCAGCAGCTTGAGCGGGAGTAATGAGCAGTTCTTC.

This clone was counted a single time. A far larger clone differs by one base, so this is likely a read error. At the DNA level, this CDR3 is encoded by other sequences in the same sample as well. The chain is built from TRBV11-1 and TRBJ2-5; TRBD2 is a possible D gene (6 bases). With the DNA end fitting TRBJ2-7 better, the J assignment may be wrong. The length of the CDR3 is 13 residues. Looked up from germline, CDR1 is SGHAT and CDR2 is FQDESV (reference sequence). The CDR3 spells CASSLGGVSEQYF. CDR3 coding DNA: TGTGCCAGCAGCCTAGGAGGGGTTAGCGAGCAGTACTTC.

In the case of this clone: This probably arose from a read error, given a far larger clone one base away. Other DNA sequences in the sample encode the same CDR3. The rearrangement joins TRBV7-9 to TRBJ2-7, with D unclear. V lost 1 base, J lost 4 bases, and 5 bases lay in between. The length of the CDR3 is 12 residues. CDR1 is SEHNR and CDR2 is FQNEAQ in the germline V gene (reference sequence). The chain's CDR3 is CASSLVGYEQYF. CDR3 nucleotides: TGTGCCAGCAGCTTAGTCGGTTACGAGCAGTACTTC.

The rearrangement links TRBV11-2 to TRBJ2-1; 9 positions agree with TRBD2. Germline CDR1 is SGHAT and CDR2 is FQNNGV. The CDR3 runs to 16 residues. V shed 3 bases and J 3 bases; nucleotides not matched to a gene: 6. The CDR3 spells CASSFRGAGGYNEQFF. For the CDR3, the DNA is TGTGCCAGCAGCTTTCGGGGAGCGGGGGGCTACAATGAGCAGTTCTTC.

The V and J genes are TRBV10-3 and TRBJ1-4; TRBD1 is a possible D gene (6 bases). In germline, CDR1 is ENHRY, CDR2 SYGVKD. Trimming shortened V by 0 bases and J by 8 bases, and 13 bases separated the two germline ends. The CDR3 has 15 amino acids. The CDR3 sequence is CAISESQGWKEKLFF. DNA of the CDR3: TGTGCCATCAGTGAGTCCCAGGGGTGGAAGGAAAAACTGTTTTTT.

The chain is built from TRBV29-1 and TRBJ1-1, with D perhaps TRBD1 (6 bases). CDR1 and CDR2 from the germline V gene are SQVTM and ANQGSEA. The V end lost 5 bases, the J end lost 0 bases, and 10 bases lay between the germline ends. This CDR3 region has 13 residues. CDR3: CSVMGHLNTEAFF. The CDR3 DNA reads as TGCAGCGTTATGGGACATTTGAACACTGAAGCTTTCTTT.

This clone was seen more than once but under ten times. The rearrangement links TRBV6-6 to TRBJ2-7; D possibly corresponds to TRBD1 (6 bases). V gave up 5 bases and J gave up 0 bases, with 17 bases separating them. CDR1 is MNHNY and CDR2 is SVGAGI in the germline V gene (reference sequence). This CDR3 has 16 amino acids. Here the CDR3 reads CASSASWGLSSYEQYF. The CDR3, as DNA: TGTGCCAGCAGTGCCAGCTGGGGGCTGAGCTCCTACGAGCAGTACTTC.

The CDR3 region is CASSTTGMLTEAFF. As DNA, the CDR3 is TGTGCCAGCAGCACGACAGGGATGCTTACTGAAGCTTTCTTT. The rearrangement uses TRBV7-9 and TRBJ1-1; 7 bases line up with TRBD1. Unmatched junction bases numbered 8, after V lost 5 bases and J lost 5 bases. CDR1 and CDR2 (germline): SEHNR, FQNEAQ (reference sequence). This CDR3 has 14 amino acids.

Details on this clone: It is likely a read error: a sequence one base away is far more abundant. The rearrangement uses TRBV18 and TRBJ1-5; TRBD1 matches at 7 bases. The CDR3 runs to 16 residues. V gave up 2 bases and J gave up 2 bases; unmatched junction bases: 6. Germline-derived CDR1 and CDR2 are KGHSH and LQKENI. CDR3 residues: CASSPLGGFCNQPQHF. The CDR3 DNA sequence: TGTGCCAGCTCACCATTAGGGGGCTTCTGCAATCAGCCCCAGCATTTT.

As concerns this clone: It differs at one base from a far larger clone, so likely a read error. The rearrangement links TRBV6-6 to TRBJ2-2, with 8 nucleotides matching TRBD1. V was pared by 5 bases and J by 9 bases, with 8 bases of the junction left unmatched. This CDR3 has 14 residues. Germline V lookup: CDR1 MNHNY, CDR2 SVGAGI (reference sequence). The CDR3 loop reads CASSLRQGTRELFF. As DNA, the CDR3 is TGTGCCAGCAGTCTAAGACAGGGGACCAGGGAGCTGTTTTTT.